The 6 T cell receptor beta chains listed next were all sequenced from one sample in a study of cytomegalovirus exposure and HLA in healthy donors. In the PCR, 60 Vbeta and 13 Jbeta primers were used. Method: immunoSEQ multiplex PCR; TCRdb's copy keeps in-frame clones and lacks some. The sample includes 100,000 to 150,000 clones, 70% to 80% seen only once; the top ten take about 1.5%. Sequenced: PBMCs. The receptors here all came from a female donor in good health and CMV-seronegative.

This clone appeared once. The chain is built from TRBV4-3 and TRBJ2-1; D uncertain. The CDR3 spans 15 residues. From germline, CDR1 is LGHNA and CDR2 YSLEER. V gave up 0 bases and J gave up 2 bases, with 8 bases separating them. The CDR3 bases are TGCGCCAGCAGCCAAGACCAGCGACCCTACAATGAGCAGTTCTTC. Residues: CASSQDQRPYNEQFF.

This chain connects TRBV27 to TRBJ2-7; D might be TRBD1 (6 bases). This CDR3 is built from 14 residues. Germline V gene data show CDR1 as MNHEY and CDR2 as SMNVEV (reference sequence). Trimming removed 6 bases at V and 4 bases at J, with 16 bases between. The CDR3 coding sequence is TGTGCCAGCAGCCCCGGACAGCGAACTTACGAGCAGTACTTC. This codes for CASSPGQRTYEQYF.

In regard to this clone: One end of the junction does not line up with germline, which may come from a read error. The rearrangement links TRBV7-9 to TRBJ1-2, with D possibly matching TRBD1 (5 bases). CDR3 length: 15 amino acids. CDR1 and CDR2 (germline): SEHNR, FQNEAQ (reference sequence). The CDR3 protein is CSSSLSTAGHFGYTF. The DNA of the CDR3 is TGTTCCAGCAGCTTATCGACGGCGGGGCACTTTGGCTACACCTTC.

The chain uses TRBV28 and TRBJ2-4, with TRBD1 as a possible D gene (5 bases). This CDR3 is built from 14 residues. The V gene lost 7 bases and the J gene lost 5 bases, with 15 bases spanning the gap. Germline V gene lookup returns CDR1 MDHEN and CDR2 SYDVKM. The CDR3 spells CASTSRQGQNIQYF. DNA for the CDR3: TGTGCCAGCACGTCACGTCAGGGCCAAAACATTCAGTACTTC.

CDR3 sequence (DNA): TGTGCCAGCAGAACAACGAACACCGGGGAGCTGTTTTTT. Protein product: CASRTTNTGELFF. The rearrangement joins TRBV6-4 to TRBJ2-2; D unresolved. Germline V gives CDR1 MRHNA, CDR2 SNTAGT. The V gene lost 6 bases and the J gene lost 0 bases, with 5 bases spanning the gap. The CDR3 is 13 amino acids.

This chain's CDR3 is CASSSGRGSYGYTF. The CDR3 DNA reads TGTGCCAGCAGCTCCGGGAGGGGGAGCTATGGCTACACCTTC. The rearrangement uses TRBV11-2 and TRBJ1-2, with D possibly TRBD1 on 6 matching bases. CDR1 SGHAT and CDR2 FQNNGV come from the germline V gene. The ends were cut back, 4 bases at V and 4 bases at J, with 13 bases in the middle. This CDR3 region has 14 residues.